The sequence of this T cell receptor (beta chain) was determined in a study of blood T cell repertoires in COVID-19. Study overall: Researchers got acute and convalescent COVID-19 samples from the United States, Italy and Spain.

This CDR3 comprises 13 residues. Trimming removed 2 bases from V and 6 bases from J, with 5 bases in between. Germline assignment: CDR1 MNHEY and CDR2 SMNVEV (reference sequence). Regarding this clone: This CDR3 is also generated by other DNA sequences in the sample.

In the original workflow: The assay estimated nucleated cells by amplifying reference gene primers. Repertoires were generated with immunoSEQ multiplex PCR, while TCRdb's copy carries only in-frame clones and drops some. The V and J calls and the clone size are those of that table, but D and trimming were determined from the DNA. The profile shows roughly 500,000 clones, 75% to 90% of them singletons. V and J are TRBV27 and TRBJ1-6, with D possibly matching TRBD1 (5 bases). Sample: peripheral blood. The sequence was obtained from a man younger than 35 with COVID-19, enrolled during active disease. CDR3: CASSLQGNSPLHF. The CDR3, as DNA: TGTGCCAGCAGTTTACAGGGTAATTCACCCCTCCACTTT.